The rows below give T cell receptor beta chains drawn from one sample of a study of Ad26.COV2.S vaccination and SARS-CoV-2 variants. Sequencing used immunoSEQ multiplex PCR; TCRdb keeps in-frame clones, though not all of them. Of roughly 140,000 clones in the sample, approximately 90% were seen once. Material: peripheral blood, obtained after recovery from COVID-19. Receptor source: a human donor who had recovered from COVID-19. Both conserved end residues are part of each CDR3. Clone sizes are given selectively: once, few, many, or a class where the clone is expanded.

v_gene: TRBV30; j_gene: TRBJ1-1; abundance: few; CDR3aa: CAWSVRRHLNTEAFF
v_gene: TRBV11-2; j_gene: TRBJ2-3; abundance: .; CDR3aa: CASSRWRAPSPDTQYF
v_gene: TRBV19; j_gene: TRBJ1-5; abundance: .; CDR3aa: CASSIQRFNQPQHF
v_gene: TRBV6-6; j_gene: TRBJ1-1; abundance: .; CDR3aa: CASSQGTFENTEAFF
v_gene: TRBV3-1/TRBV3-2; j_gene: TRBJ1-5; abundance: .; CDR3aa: CVSSQEGFDQPQHF
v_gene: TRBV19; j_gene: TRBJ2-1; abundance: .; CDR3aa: CASSIGSGGADEQFF
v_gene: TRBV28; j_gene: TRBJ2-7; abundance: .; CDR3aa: CASSLLPAAGTYEQYF
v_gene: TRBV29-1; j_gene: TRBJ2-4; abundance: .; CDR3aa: CSVLDRGKNIQYF
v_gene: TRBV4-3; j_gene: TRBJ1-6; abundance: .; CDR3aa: CASSQDRVWENSPLHF
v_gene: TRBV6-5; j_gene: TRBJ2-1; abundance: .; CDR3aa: CASRTPTPPGEQFF
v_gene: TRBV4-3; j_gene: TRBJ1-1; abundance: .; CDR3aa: CASSQDRGTEAFF
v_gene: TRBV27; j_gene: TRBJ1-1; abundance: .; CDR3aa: CASKTGTVNTEAFF
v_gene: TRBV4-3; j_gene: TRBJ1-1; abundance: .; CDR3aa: CASSQNRYTEAFF
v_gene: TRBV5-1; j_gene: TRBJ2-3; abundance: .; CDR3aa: CASSHPGRGDTQYF
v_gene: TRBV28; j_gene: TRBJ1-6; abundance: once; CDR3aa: CASSSGGGSYNSPLHF
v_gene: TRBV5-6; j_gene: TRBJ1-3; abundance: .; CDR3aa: CASSFTGTAGNTIYF
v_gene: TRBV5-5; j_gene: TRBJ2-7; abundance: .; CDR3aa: CASSLPATSGASGEQYF
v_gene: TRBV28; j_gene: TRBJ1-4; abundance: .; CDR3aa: CASSSSGTRNEKLFF
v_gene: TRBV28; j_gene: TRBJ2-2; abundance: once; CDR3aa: CASSLLDRGVPGELFF
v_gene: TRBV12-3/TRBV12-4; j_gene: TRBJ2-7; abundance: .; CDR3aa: CASSGPQGSLLYF
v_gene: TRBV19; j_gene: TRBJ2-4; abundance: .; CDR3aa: CASSIALGISKNIQYF
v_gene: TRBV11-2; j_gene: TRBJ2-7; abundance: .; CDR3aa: CASSLDSTRNEQYF
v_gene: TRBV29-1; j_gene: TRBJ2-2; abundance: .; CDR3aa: CSVEGGVGGNTGELFF
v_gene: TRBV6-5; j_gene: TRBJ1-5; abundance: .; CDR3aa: CASSNRSNQPQHF
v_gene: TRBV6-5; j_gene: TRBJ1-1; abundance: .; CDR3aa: CASSHPENTEAFF
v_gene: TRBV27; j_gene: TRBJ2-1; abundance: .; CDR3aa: CASSLSGGYEQFF
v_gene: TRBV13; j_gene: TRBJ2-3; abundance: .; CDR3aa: CASSLPGGWTDTQYF
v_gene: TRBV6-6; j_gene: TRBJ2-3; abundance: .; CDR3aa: CASSSTYTQYF
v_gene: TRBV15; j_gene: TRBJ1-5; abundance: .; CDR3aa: CATSRDRGPMAQHF
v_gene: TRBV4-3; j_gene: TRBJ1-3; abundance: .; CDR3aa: CASSHTGHGNTIYF
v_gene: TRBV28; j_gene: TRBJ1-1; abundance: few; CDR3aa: CASSTGTANTEAFF
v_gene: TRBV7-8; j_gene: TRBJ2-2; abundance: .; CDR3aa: CASSFTHKQGKDGWTGELFF
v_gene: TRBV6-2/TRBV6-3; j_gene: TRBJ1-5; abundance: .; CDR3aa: CASSPLGGNQPQHF
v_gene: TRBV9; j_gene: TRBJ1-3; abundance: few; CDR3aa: CASSVEELISGNTIYF
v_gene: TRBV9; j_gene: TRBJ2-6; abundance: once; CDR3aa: CASSVGITGVLTF
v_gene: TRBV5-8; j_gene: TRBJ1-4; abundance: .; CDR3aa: CASSPPGQGFNREKLFF
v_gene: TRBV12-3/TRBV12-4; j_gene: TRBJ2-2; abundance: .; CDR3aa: CASSFSETGELFF
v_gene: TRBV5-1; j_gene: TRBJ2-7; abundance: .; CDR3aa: CASSFRADSYEQYF
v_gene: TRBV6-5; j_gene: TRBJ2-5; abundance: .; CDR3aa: CASSYTGPGMKETQYF
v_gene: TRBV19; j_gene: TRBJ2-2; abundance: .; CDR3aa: CASSIQGVGELFF
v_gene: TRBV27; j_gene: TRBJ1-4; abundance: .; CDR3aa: CASSLSGVANEKLFF